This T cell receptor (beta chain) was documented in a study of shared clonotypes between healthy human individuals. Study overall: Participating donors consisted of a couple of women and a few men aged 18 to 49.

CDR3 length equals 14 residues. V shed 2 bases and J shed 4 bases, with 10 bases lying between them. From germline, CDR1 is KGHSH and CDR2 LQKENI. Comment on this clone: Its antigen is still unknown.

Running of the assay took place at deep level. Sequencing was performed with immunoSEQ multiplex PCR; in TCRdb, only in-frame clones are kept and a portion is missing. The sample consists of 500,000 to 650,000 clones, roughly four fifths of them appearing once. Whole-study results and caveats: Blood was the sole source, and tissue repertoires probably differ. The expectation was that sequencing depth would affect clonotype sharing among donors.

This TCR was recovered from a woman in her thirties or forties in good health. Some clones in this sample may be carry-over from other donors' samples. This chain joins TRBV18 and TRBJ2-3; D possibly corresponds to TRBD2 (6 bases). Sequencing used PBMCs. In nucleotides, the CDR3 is TGTGCCAGCTCACCAATCGGGGAGGCAGATACGCAGTATTTT. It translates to CASSPIGEADTQYF.